These T cell receptor beta chains were read from a single sample in a study of PD-1 blockade in mismatch repair-deficient tumors. TCRdb's table, derived via immunoSEQ multiplex PCR, lists solely in-frame clones and lacks some. The data show 60,000 to 65,000 clones, about 91% seen once. Sequenced here: peripheral blood, sampled 52 weeks after starting pembrolizumab. Source of these receptors: an adult with mismatch repair-deficient cancer. The CDR3 runs from the conserved cysteine through the conserved F or W. Fields, in order: CDR3 length, D gene, V gene, clone size, J gene, CDR3 DNA, CDR3 protein. The D gene is left open where the match is weak. Size is stated for part of the rows, as once, few or many counts, or as a class when the clone is expanded.

>16|.|TRBV10-3|.|TRBJ2-2
TGTGCCATCAGCCGTTCCCTCGGGGAGTCAGCCGGGGAGCTGTTTTTT
CAISRSLGESAGELFF
>18|TRBD2|TRBV14|.|TRBJ2-7
TGTGCCAGCAGCCAAGAAATAGTAAGGCTAGCGGGAGACGGCGAGCAGTACTTC
CASSQEIVRLAGDGEQYF
>13|.|TRBV6-6|.|TRBJ1-2
TGTGCCAGCAGAAACAAGGGATTGGGTGGCTACACCTTC
CASRNKGLGGYTF
>17|TRBD2|TRBV10-3|.|TRBJ2-1
TGTGCCATCAGTGAGTCGGGGACTAGCGGGAGCCAGTCCGAGCAGTTCTTC
CAISESGTSGSQSEQFF
>14|TRBD1|TRBV7-9|.|TRBJ2-5
TGTGCCAGCAGGCCACAGGGGGCCCAAGAGACCCAGTACTTC
CASRPQGAQETQYF
>13|.|TRBV5-1|.|TRBJ2-7
TGCGCCAGCAGCTTGGTTCAGGGGCGGGAGCAGTACTTC
CASSLVQGREQYF
>14|.|TRBV2|.|TRBJ1-2
TGTGCCAGCAGTCCAGGGAGGTTTGACTATGGCTACACCTTC
CASSPGRFDYGYTF
>14|.|TRBV7-9|.|TRBJ1-2
TGTGCCAGCAGCTCTAGGACGGAGGCTCATGGCTACACCTTC
CASSSRTEAHGYTF
>15|TRBD1|TRBV29-1|.|TRBJ2-5
TGCAGCGTTGAAGAGATAGGGGGCTTATCGGAGACCCAGTACTTC
CSVEEIGGLSETQYF
>18|TRBD2|TRBV19|once|TRBJ2-3
TGTGCCAGTAGTATTCCGAGGACTAGCGGGAGATCTAAAGATACGCAGTATTTT
CASSIPRTSGRSKDTQYF
>14|TRBD1|TRBV19|.|TRBJ2-7
TGTGCCAGTAGTTGGACAGGGGTCACCTACGAGCAGTACTTC
CASSWTGVTYEQYF
>14|.|TRBV19|.|TRBJ1-1
TGTGCCACCCTTAATCCAGCCATGAACACTGAAGCTTTCTTT
CATLNPAMNTEAFF
>17|TRBD2|TRBV6-1|.|TRBJ2-1
TGTGCCAGCAGTGACCCACTAGCGGGAGCCTTTAACAATGAGCAGTTCTTC
CASSDPLAGAFNNEQFF
>16|TRBD1|TRBV11-3|.|TRBJ2-1
TGTGCCAGCAGCCCGCGGACAGGACCTACCTACAATGAGCAGTTCTTC
CASSPRTGPTYNEQFF
>14|.|TRBV11-3|.|TRBJ2-5
TGTGCCAGCAGCTATTGGGCCAGGGGAGAGACCCAGTACTTC
CASSYWARGETQYF
>16|.|TRBV27|.|TRBJ1-1
TGTGCCAGCAGTTTATTAGGGGTTGAAGGGGCCACTGAAGCTTTCTTT
CASSLLGVEGATEAFF
>17|TRBD1|TRBV27|.|TRBJ1-4
TGTGCCAGCAGTTTACGCTTCCGACAGGGCCGCAGTGAAAAACTGTTTTTT
CASSLRFRQGRSEKLFF
>15|.|TRBV7-9|.|TRBJ1-2
TGTGCCAGCAGCTCCCGGGGAGGGATGGGGTATGGCTACACCTTC
CASSSRGGMGYGYTF
>15|TRBD2|TRBV7-9|.|TRBJ2-7
TGTGCCAGCAGCTTGTTCCGGACTAGCGGGTACGAGCAGTACTTC
CASSLFRTSGYEQYF
>12|.|TRBV6-5|.|TRBJ1-1
TGTGCCAGCCATCGACAGAACACTGAAGCTTTCTTT
CASHRQNTEAFF
>16|.|TRBV4-3|.|TRBJ2-2
TGCGCCAGCAGCCAAGCCGTGGGGGAAGAGGGCGGGGAGCTGTTTTTT
CASSQAVGEEGGELFF
>13|.|TRBV29-1|.|TRBJ2-1
TGCAGCGTTGGTGGGAGCTCCTACAATGAGCAGTTCTTC
CSVGGSSYNEQFF
>12|.|TRBV29-1|few|TRBJ2-7
TGCAGCGTTGTAAGGGGACTGTACGAGCAGTACTTC
CSVVRGLYEQYF
>15|.|TRBV5-8|.|TRBJ1-4
TGTGCCAGCGGAACCGTAGACAGACGTAATGAAAAACTGTTTTTT
CASGTVDRRNEKLFF
>15|.|TRBV4-1|.|TRBJ2-7
TGCGCCAGCAGCCAAGTATACGACAGCTCCTACGAGCAGTACTTC
CASSQVYDSSYEQYF
>12|.|TRBV5-6|.|TRBJ2-3
TGTGCCAGCAGCTTACAGGGCGGTACGCAGTATTTT
CASSLQGGTQYF